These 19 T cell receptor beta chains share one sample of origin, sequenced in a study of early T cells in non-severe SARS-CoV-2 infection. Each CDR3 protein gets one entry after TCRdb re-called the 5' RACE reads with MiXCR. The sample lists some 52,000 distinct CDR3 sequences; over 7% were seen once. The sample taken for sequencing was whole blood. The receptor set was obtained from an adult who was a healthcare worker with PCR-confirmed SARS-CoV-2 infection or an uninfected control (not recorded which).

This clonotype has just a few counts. For the CDR3, the DNA is TGTGCCAGCAGCTTACGCGGACTAGCGGGAGGGGAAAATGAGCAGTTCTTC. It encodes CASSLRGLAGGENEQFF. The rearrangement links TRBV13 to TRBJ2-1; TRBD2 aligns across 15 bases. Trimming removed 2 bases from V and 7 bases from J; junction bases left unmatched: 6. CDR1 and CDR2 (germline): PRHDT, FYEKMQ (reference sequence). There are 17 residues in the CDR3. Filled out from reference TRBV13 and TRBJ2-1, the complete variable domain reads AAGVIQSPRHLIKEKRETATLKCYPIPRHDTVYWYQQGPGQDPQFLISFYEKMQSDKGSIPDRFSAQQFSDYHSELNMSSLELGDSALYFCASSLRGLAGGENEQFFGPGTRLTVL.

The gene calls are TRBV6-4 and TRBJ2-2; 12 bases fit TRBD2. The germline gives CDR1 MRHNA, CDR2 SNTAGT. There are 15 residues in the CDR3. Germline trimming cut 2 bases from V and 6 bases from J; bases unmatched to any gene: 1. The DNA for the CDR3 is TGTGCCAGCAGTGACGGGACTAGCGGGTCCGGGGAGCTGTTTTTT. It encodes CASSDGTSGSGELFF.

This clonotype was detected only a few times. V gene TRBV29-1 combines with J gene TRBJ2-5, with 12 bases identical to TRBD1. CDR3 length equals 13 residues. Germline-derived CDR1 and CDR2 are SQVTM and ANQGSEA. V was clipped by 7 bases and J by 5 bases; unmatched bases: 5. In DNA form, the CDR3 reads TGCAGCGCGGGACAGGGGGCAGGGGAGACCCAGTACTTC. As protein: CSAGQGAGETQYF.

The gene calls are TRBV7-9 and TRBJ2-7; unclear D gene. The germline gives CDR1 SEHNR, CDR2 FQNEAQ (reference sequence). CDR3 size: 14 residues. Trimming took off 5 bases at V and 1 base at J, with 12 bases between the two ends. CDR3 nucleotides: TGTGCCAGCAGCCTGACATCCTTGTCCTACGAGCAGTACTTC. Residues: CASSLTSLSYEQYF.

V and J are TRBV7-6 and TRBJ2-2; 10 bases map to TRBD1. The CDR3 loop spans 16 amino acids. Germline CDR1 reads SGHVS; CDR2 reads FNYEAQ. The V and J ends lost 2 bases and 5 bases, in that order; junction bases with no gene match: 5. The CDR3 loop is CASSLIRDRGTGELFF. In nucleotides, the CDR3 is TGTGCCAGCAGCTTAATCCGGGACAGGGGAACCGGGGAGCTGTTTTTT.

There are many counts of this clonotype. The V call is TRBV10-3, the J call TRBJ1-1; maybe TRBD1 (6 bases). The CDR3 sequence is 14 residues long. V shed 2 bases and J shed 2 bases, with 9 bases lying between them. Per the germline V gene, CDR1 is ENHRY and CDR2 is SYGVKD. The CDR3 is CAISEVGGNTEAFF. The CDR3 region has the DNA TGTGCCATCAGTGAGGTTGGGGGCAACACTGAAGCTTTCTTT.

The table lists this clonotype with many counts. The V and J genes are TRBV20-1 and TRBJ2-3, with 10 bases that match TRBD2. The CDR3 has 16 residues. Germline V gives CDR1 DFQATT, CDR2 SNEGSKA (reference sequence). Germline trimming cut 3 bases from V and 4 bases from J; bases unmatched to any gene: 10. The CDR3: CSASPPSGGAADTQYF. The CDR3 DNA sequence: TGCAGTGCTAGCCCCCCCAGCGGGGGGGCCGCAGATACGCAGTATTTT.

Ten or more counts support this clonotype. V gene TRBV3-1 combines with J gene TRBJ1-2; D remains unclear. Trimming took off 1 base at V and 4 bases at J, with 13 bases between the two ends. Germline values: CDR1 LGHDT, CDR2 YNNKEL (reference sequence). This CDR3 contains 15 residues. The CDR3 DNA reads TGTGCCAGCAGCCAAGGTGAGGCTAGAGGCTATGGCTACACCTTC. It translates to CASSQGEARGYGYTF.

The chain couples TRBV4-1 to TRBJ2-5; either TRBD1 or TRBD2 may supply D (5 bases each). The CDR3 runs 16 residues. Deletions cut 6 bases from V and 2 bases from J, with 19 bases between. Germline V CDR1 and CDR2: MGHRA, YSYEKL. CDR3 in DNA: TGCGCCAGCAGGCGTGGCCCCACGGGGCCACAAGAGACCCAGTACTTC. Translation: CASRRGPTGPQETQYF.

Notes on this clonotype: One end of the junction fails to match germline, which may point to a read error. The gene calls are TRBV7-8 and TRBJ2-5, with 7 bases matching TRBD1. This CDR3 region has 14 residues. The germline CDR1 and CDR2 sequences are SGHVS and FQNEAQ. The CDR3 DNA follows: TGTGCCGGCAGCTTTTCAGGGGGTGTTCAGACCCAGTACTTC. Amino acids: CAGSFSGGVQTQYF.

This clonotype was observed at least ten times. As DNA, the CDR3 is TGTGCCACCAGTGGCTCACCAGGGGAGGGCCAGTACTTC. This encodes CATSGSPGEGQYF. V gene TRBV24-1 combines with J gene TRBJ2-5; weak D call: TRBD2 (7 bases). Germline V CDR1 and CDR2: KGHDR, SFDVKD. With 5 bases removed from V and 10 bases from J, the gap between germline ends came to 16 bases. The CDR3 covers 13 residues.

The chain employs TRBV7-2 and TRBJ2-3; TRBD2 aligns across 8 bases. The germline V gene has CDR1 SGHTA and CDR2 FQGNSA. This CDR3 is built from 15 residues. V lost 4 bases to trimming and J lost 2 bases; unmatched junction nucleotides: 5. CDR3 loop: CASSSREAFTDTQYF. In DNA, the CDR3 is TGTGCCAGCAGCTCGCGGGAGGCCTTCACAGATACGCAGTATTTT.

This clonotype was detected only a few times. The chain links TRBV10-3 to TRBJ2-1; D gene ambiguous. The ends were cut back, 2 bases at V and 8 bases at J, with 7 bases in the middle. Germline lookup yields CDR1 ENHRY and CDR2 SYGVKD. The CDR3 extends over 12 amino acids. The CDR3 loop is CAISEVGYEQFF. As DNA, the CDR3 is TGTGCCATCAGTGAGGTAGGGTATGAGCAGTTCTTC.

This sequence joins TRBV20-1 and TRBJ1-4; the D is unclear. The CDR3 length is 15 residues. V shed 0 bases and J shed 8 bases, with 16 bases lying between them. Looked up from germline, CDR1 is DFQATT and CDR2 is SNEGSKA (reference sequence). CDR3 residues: CSARDLAKGGEKLFF. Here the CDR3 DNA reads TGCAGTGCTAGAGATCTCGCGAAGGGAGGAGAAAAACTGTTTTTT.

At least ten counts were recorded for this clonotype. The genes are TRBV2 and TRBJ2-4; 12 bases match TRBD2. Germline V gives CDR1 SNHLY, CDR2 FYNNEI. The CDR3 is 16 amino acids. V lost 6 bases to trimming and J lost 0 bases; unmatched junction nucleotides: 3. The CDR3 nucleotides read TGTGCCAGCAGAGAGGGACTAGCGGGAGCCAAAAACATTCAGTACTTC. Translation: CASREGLAGAKNIQYF.

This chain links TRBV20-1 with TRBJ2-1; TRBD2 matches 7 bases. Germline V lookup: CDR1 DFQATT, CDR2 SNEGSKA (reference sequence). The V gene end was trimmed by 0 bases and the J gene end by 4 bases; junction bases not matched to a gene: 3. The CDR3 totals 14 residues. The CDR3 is CSAREGTTYNEQFF. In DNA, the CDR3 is TGCAGTGCTAGAGAGGGGACTACATACAATGAGCAGTTCTTC.

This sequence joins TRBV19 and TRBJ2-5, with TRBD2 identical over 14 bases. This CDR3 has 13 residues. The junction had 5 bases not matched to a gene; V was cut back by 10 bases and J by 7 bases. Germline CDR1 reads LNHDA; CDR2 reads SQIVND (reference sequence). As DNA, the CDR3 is TGTGCCACCAGAGGACTAGCGGGGGGGACCCAGTACTTC. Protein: CATRGLAGGTQYF.

The CDR3 DNA reads TGTGCCAGCACTTCGACAGTCTATAATTCACCCCTCCACTTT. It codes for CASTSTVYNSPLHF. The chain combines TRBV12-3 or TRBV12-4 with TRBJ1-6; weak D call: TRBD1 (5 bases). The ends were cut back, 7 bases at V and 3 bases at J, with 10 bases in the middle. The CDR3 is 14 amino acids.

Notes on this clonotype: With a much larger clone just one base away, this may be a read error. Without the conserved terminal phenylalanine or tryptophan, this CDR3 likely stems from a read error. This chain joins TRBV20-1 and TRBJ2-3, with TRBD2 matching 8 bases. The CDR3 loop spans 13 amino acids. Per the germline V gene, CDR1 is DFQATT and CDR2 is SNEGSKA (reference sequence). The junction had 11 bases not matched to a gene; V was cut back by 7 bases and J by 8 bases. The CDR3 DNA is TGCAGTGTCAGAATCAGGACTAGCCTTACGCAGTATTTG. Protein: CSVRIRTSLTQYL.